These T cell receptor beta chains were read from a single sample in a study of cytomegalovirus exposure and HLA in healthy donors. Sequenced by immunoSEQ multiplex PCR; TCRdb stores in-frame clones only, minus some. The data hold about 240,000 clones, with approximately 83% observed a single time. Sequenced: PBMCs. The receptors come from a woman in her thirties in good health and CMV-seropositive. Each CDR3 is given without its conserved first and last residue. The order of the fields is J gene, V gene, CDR3 protein.

>TRBJ2-1|TRBV28
ASTYSGGMDNNEQF
>TRBJ1-2|TRBV9
ASSVGGADGYT
>TRBJ2-1|TRBV5-1
ASSPTSGSYNEQF
>TRBJ2-7|TRBV5-4
ASSLEGGRRSYEQY
>TRBJ1-5|TRBV21-1
ASSRTTIRCQPQH
>TRBJ2-7|TRBV19
ASSPTGGLATHEQY
>TRBJ2-7|TRBV27
ASSPGGFNEQY
>TRBJ2-5|TRBV11-2
ASSLVLASGREETQY
>TRBJ1-1|TRBV9
ASSVGRQNTEAF
>TRBJ2-7|TRBV20-1
SAPLGHEQY
>TRBJ2-5|TRBV5-4
ASSPGTEETQY
>TRBJ2-7|TRBV6-1
ASSEPGQGLEYEQY
>TRBJ2-5|TRBV9
ASSVAVGGRGRGGQTQY
>TRBJ2-7|TRBV18
ASSPKTGEYDEQY
>TRBJ2-3|TRBV9
ASSFLDRGVADTQY
>TRBJ1-5|TRBV6-9
ASKGGPPISAQH
>TRBJ1-1|TRBV5-5
ASSLETGSGTGLTEAF
>TRBJ1-3|TRBV25-1
ASSGTGYTIY
>TRBJ2-5|TRBV6-6
ASRYLAGDEEETQY